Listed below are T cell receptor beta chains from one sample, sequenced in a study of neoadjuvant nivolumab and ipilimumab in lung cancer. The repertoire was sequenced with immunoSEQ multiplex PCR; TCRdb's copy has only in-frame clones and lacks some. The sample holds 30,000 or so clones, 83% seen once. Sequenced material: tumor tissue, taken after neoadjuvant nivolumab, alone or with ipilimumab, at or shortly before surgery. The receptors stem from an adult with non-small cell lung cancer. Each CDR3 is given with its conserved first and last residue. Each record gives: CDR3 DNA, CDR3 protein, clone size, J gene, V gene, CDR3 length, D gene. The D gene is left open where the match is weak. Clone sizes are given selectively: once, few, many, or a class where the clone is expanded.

DNA: TGTGCCAGCAGTTACTCTGGGGTTTCCTACGAGCAGTACTTC
CDR3: CASSYSGVSYEQYF
size: -
J: TRBJ2-7
V: TRBV6-5
length: 14
D: -

DNA: TGTGCCATCAGATCGACCGAACCGGACAGGGGAGAGACCCAGTACTTC
CDR3: CAIRSTEPDRGETQYF
size: -
J: TRBJ2-5
V: TRBV10-3
length: 16
D: TRBD1

DNA: TGTGCCAGCAGTTACCAAGAGACCCAGTACTTC
CDR3: CASSYQETQYF
size: -
J: TRBJ2-5
V: TRBV2
length: 11
D: -

DNA: TGTGCCACCCCGGGGCGGGAGGGTGGCGGCGAGCAGTACTTC
CDR3: CATPGREGGGEQYF
size: -
J: TRBJ2-7
V: TRBV2
length: 14
D: TRBD2

DNA: TGTGCCAGCAGCTTGGCCGGACGGGGGACCTACGAGCAGTACTTC
CDR3: CASSLAGRGTYEQYF
size: -
J: TRBJ2-7
V: TRBV5-5
length: 15
D: -

DNA: TGTGCCAGCAGTTATTCCAGGGGGAGGATTAATGAAAAACTGTTTTTT
CDR3: CASSYSRGRINEKLFF
size: once
J: TRBJ1-4
V: TRBV6-5
length: 16
D: TRBD1

DNA: TGTGCCAGCTCACCATACGAGGCGAGGAGCAATCAGCCCCAGCATTTT
CDR3: CASSPYEARSNQPQHF
size: -
J: TRBJ1-5
V: TRBV18
length: 16
D: -

DNA: TGCGCCAGCAGCCCAGACAATTCCGGTGAAGCTTTCTTT
CDR3: CASSPDNSGEAFF
size: few
J: TRBJ1-1
V: TRBV4-3
length: 13
D: -

DNA: TGTGCCAGCAGTGTAGGGACAGGGCCTAACACTGAAGCTTTCTTT
CDR3: CASSVGTGPNTEAFF
size: -
J: TRBJ1-1
V: TRBV6-1
length: 15
D: TRBD1

DNA: TGTGCCAGCCGCCAGGGAGAGGGCAATGAGCAGTTCTTC
CDR3: CASRQGEGNEQFF
size: -
J: TRBJ2-1
V: TRBV2
length: 13
D: -

DNA: TGTGCCAGCAGCTTAGGCAGCCTCACAGATACGCAGTATTTT
CDR3: CASSLGSLTDTQYF
size: -
J: TRBJ2-3
V: TRBV7-8
length: 14
D: -

DNA: TGTGCCAGCAGCTTGGGACTAGCGGGGGCCGGCACAGATACGCAGTATTTT
CDR3: CASSLGLAGAGTDTQYF
size: -
J: TRBJ2-3
V: TRBV5-4
length: 17
D: TRBD2

DNA: TGCGCCAGCGGCTTGGCGGGAGCGAACACCGGGGAGCTGTTTTTT
CDR3: CASGLAGANTGELFF
size: -
J: TRBJ2-2
V: TRBV5-1
length: 15
D: TRBD2

DNA: TGTGCCAGCAGTTACCAGGGGGGTGGAAACACCATATATTTT
CDR3: CASSYQGGGNTIYF
size: -
J: TRBJ1-3
V: TRBV13
length: 14
D: TRBD1

DNA: TGTGCCAGCCGCCGATCTTTGGGACAGGGGGCAGGGGATCAGCCCCAGCATTTT
CDR3: CASRRSLGQGAGDQPQHF
size: -
J: TRBJ1-5
V: TRBV2
length: 18
D: TRBD1

DNA: TGTGCCAGCAGGTCTTCATTAGCGGGAGGGCAAGAGACCCAGTACTTC
CDR3: CASRSSLAGGQETQYF
size: -
J: TRBJ2-5
V: TRBV5-4
length: 16
D: TRBD2

DNA: TGTGCCTGGAGTGTAGGGAAGACAGGGCGCGGTCAGCCCCAGCATTTT
CDR3: CAWSVGKTGRGQPQHF
size: -
J: TRBJ1-5
V: TRBV30
length: 16
D: TRBD1

DNA: TGTGCCAGCAGCCCGAGGGGGGGAAGGTTCCACGAGCAGTACTTC
CDR3: CASSPRGGRFHEQYF
size: -
J: TRBJ2-7
V: TRBV7-2
length: 15
D: -

DNA: TGCGCCAGCAGCTTTAGCGGGAAAGAGCAGTACTTC
CDR3: CASSFSGKEQYF
size: -
J: TRBJ2-7
V: TRBV5-1
length: 12
D: TRBD2

DNA: TGTGCCAGCAGTTTGGTAGGTGCCTCTGAAGCTTTCTTT
CDR3: CASSLVGASEAFF
size: -
J: TRBJ1-1
V: TRBV28
length: 13
D: -

DNA: -
CDR3: CASSFGPGNTEAFF
size: -
J: TRBJ1-1
V: TRBV7-6
length: 14
D: -

DNA: TGTGCCATCAGAAGAAGAGCGGACCAAGAGACCCAGTACTTC
CDR3: CAIRRRADQETQYF
size: -
J: TRBJ2-5
V: TRBV10-3
length: 14
D: -

DNA: TGTGCCAGCAGCTTAGTTGGGACTAGCCCCTCCTACGAGCAGTACTTC
CDR3: CASSLVGTSPSYEQYF
size: once
J: TRBJ2-7
V: TRBV7-8
length: 16
D: TRBD2

DNA: TGTGCCAGTACTAGCGGCCCTCGAGAGCAGTTCTTC
CDR3: CASTSGPREQFF
size: -
J: TRBJ2-1
V: TRBV28
length: 12
D: TRBD2

DNA: TGTGCCAGCAGCCACAGGTTAGGGGACCCGGGAAACACTGAAGCTTTCTTT
CDR3: CASSHRLGDPGNTEAFF
size: -
J: TRBJ1-1
V: TRBV4-2
length: 17
D: -

DNA: TGTGCCAGCCTGTTGATGGGAGAGGAGACCCAGTACTTC
CDR3: CASLLMGEETQYF
size: -
J: TRBJ2-5
V: TRBV28
length: 13
D: -

DNA: TGTGCCAGCAGCCCAGACAGGGGAGATACGCAGTATTTT
CDR3: CASSPDRGDTQYF
size: few
J: TRBJ2-3
V: TRBV11-3
length: 13
D: TRBD1

DNA: TGCAGCGTTGGGGTAGACTGGTATGAAAAACTGTTTTTT
CDR3: CSVGVDWYEKLFF
size: once
J: TRBJ1-4
V: TRBV29-1
length: 13
D: -

DNA: TGTGCCAGCAGCTTAGTTACTGTCAATGAGCAGTTCTTC
CDR3: CASSLVTVNEQFF
size: once
J: TRBJ2-1
V: TRBV7-9
length: 13
D: -

DNA: TGTGCCAGCAGCGAACGACTAGCGGGATTTGCAGATACGCAGTATTTT
CDR3: CASSERLAGFADTQYF
size: -
J: TRBJ2-3
V: TRBV7-8
length: 16
D: TRBD2

DNA: TGTGCCTGGAGTGTATTCGGTTATGGCTACACCTTC
CDR3: CAWSVFGYGYTF
size: -
J: TRBJ1-2
V: TRBV30
length: 12
D: -